The rows below give T cell receptor beta chains drawn from one sample of a study of cytomegalovirus exposure and HLA in healthy donors. Assay: immunoSEQ multiplex PCR; the TCRdb copy retains only in-frame clones and omits some. The table has 240,000 or so clones, around 80% seen once. The material sequenced was PBMCs. All receptors derive from a woman in her 40s in good health and CMV-seropositive. Each CDR3 is given with its conserved first and last residue. A D gene is named only where the DNA matches it firmly. Not all rows give a size; the values are once, few, many and, for expanded clones, a class.

TRBD2	TRBV19	TRBJ2-1	once	CASSVLAGERGSYNEQFF	TGTGCCAGTAGCGTACTAGCGGGAGAAAGGGGGTCCTACAATGAGCAGTTCTTC
TRBD1	TRBV7-2	TRBJ1-1	.	CASSFSGGNEAFF	TGTGCCAGCAGCTTTTCAGGGGGAAATGAAGCTTTCTTT
TRBD1	TRBV11-2	TRBJ2-7	.	CASSLGQGDWYEQYF	TGTGCCAGCAGCTTAGGACAGGGGGATTGGTACGAGCAGTACTTC
.	TRBV9	TRBJ1-6	.	CASSTGPNSPLHF	TGTGCCAGCAGCACGGGTCCGAATTCACCCCTCCACTTT
TRBD2	TRBV7-2	TRBJ2-5	once	CASSTPSGRRETQYF	TGTGCCAGCAGCACCCCCAGCGGGAGAAGGGAGACCCAGTACTTC
.	TRBV29-1	TRBJ2-7	.	CSVPGDSDSYEQYF	TGCAGCGTCCCCGGAGACAGCGACTCCTACGAGCAGTACTTC
TRBD1	TRBV6-5	TRBJ1-2	.	CASKEDRGYGYTF	TGTGCCAGCAAAGAGGACAGGGGCTATGGCTACACCTTC
.	TRBV5-6	TRBJ1-1	.	CASSLVTGLNTEAFF	TGTGCCAGCAGCTTGGTAACAGGGCTAAACACTGAAGCTTTCTTT
TRBD2	TRBV4-3	TRBJ2-6	.	CASSQDGGTIAGANVLTF	TGCGCCAGCAGCCAAGATGGGGGGACTATAGCTGGGGCCAACGTCCTGACTTTC
TRBD2	TRBV7-3	TRBJ2-3	.	CASSLSGLATDTQYF	TGTGCCAGCAGCTTAAGCGGACTAGCCACAGATACGCAGTATTTT
TRBD1	TRBV7-9	TRBJ1-4	.	CASSLGTGDEKLFF	TGTGCCAGCAGCTTGGGGACAGGCGATGAAAAACTGTTTTTT
.	TRBV7-9	TRBJ2-2	.	CASSFPGLGNTGELFF	TGTGCCAGCAGCTTTCCGGGACTGGGTAACACCGGGGAGCTGTTTTTT
.	TRBV5-1	TRBJ1-1	.	CASSLSDTNTEAFF	TGCGCCAGCAGCTTATCGGACACGAACACTGAAGCTTTCTTT
TRBD1	TRBV4-1	TRBJ2-1	.	CASSQRPGQEDNEQFF	TGCGCCAGCAGCCAACGTCCGGGACAGGAGGACAATGAGCAGTTCTTC
TRBD1	TRBV11-3	TRBJ1-1	.	CASSSRDRGHLGTEAFF	TGTGCCAGCAGCTCCCGGGACAGGGGGCACCTGGGCACTGAAGCTTTCTTT
TRBD1	TRBV5-1	TRBJ1-1	.	CASSWTGRTEAFF	TGCGCCAGCAGTTGGACAGGGCGGACTGAAGCTTTCTTT
.	TRBV18	TRBJ2-1	.	CASSLGLVELNEQFF	TGTGCCAGCTCCCTGGGGCTGGTAGAGTTGAATGAGCAGTTCTTC
TRBD1	TRBV5-1	TRBJ1-6	.	CASSFGTAYNSPLHF	TGCGCCAGCAGCTTCGGGACAGCTTATAATTCCCCCCTCCACTTT
.	TRBV6-6	TRBJ2-1	once	CAIRQENNEQFF	TGTGCCATTCGACAGGAAAACAATGAGCAGTTCTTC
.	TRBV9	TRBJ2-7	.	CASSPSMYYEQYF	TGTGCCAGCAGCCCGAGCATGTACTACGAGCAGTACTTC
.	TRBV29-1	TRBJ1-1	.	CSVEGTMNTEAFF	TGCAGCGTTGAGGGGACAATGAACACTGAAGCTTTCTTT
.	TRBV6-1	TRBJ1-5	few	CASSEQYHSNQPQHF	TGTGCCAGCAGTGAACAGTATCATAGCAATCAGCCCCAGCATTTT
.	TRBV29-1	TRBJ1-1	.	CSGGRGDTEAFF	TGCAGCGGGGGGAGGGGAGACACTGAAGCTTTCTTT
.	TRBV18	TRBJ2-2	.	CASSSHADGELFF	TGTGCCAGCTCGTCGCACGCGGACGGGGAGCTGTTTTTT
TRBD2	TRBV30	TRBJ2-7	.	CAWSEGSGLFEQYF	TGTGCCTGGAGTGAGGGTAGCGGGCTCTTCGAGCAGTACTTC
TRBD2	TRBV14	TRBJ2-1	.	CASSPYGLFAGGPPSNNEQFF	TGTGCCAGCAGCCCGTACGGGCTGTTTGCGGGAGGGCCCCCGTCCAACAATGAGCAGTTCTTC
.	TRBV4-1	TRBJ2-5	once	CASSQYGLEQETQYF	TGCGCCAGCAGCCAATATGGACTGGAGCAAGAGACCCAGTACTTC
.	TRBV7-5	TRBJ1-1	.	CVRSPPLGQGANTEAFF	TGTGTCAGAAGCCCTCCATTGGGACAGGGCGCGAACACTGAAGCTTTCTTT
.	TRBV6-5	TRBJ2-2	.	CASSYSMATGELFF	TGTGCCAGCAGTTACTCGATGGCCACCGGGGAGCTGTTTTTT
.	TRBV7-9	TRBJ2-5	.	CASNHGEETQYF	TGTGCCAGCAACCACGGGGAAGAGACCCAGTACTTC
.	TRBV5-4	TRBJ2-5	once	CASSSRDPPKTQYF	TGTGCCAGCAGCTCGCGGGACCCCCCGAAGACCCAGTACTTC
.	TRBV5-6	TRBJ1-2	.	CASSLDLRGNYGYTF	TGTGCCAGCAGCTTGGACTTGAGAGGGAACTATGGCTACACCTTC
TRBD1	TRBV12-5	TRBJ2-7	.	CASGQIPGQGQSYEQYF	TGTGCTAGTGGTCAAATCCCGGGACAGGGGCAGTCCTACGAGCAGTACTTC
.	TRBV19	TRBJ1-6	.	CASRGVSNNSPLHF	TGTGCCAGCCGGGGGGTATCTAATAATTCACCCCTCCACTTT
.	TRBV5-1	TRBJ2-6	once	CASSLEGLAFSGANVLTF	TGCGCCAGCAGCTTAGAAGGGTTAGCGTTCTCTGGGGCCAACGTCCTGACTTTC
TRBD2	TRBV7-2	TRBJ2-3	few	CASSWGAGVRADTQYF	TGTGCCAGCAGCTGGGGCGCGGGGGTGAGGGCAGATACGCAGTATTTT
.	TRBV7-7	TRBJ2-7	.	CASSPQNTYEQYF	TGTGCCAGCAGCCCACAGAATACCTACGAGCAGTACTTC
.	TRBV27	TRBJ1-5	few	CASRSGLLSHQPQHF	TGTGCCAGCAGGTCCGGACTTCTCAGCCATCAGCCCCAGCATTTT
.	TRBV11-2	TRBJ1-4	.	CASSLDQAGFEKLFF	TGTGCCAGCAGCTTAGATCAGGCGGGGTTCGAAAAACTGTTTTTT
.	TRBV4-3	TRBJ2-3	.	CASSQDWREEGTDTQYF	TGCGCCAGCAGCCAAGATTGGAGGGAAGAAGGCACAGATACGCAGTATTTT
TRBD1	TRBV7-9	TRBJ2-7	.	CASTTGTETYEQYF	TGTGCCAGCACGACCGGGACAGAGACCTACGAGCAGTACTTC
TRBD2	TRBV7-3	TRBJ2-2	.	CASRGSGSGELFF	TGTGCCAGCAGGGGTAGCGGGAGCGGGGAGCTGTTTTTT
.	TRBV6-1	TRBJ1-5	.	CASTLPGDSDSQHF	TGTGCCAGCACCCTTCCCGGGGACTCGGATTCCCAGCATTTT
.	TRBV30	TRBJ1-2	.	CAVWRARGSNGYTF	TGTGCCGTTTGGCGCGCCAGAGGATCAAATGGCTACACCTTC
.	TRBV30	TRBJ2-2	.	CAWRRDGELFF	TGTGCCTGGAGGCGTGACGGGGAGCTGTTTTTT
TRBD2	TRBV15	TRBJ2-7	.	CATSKIKTAGGPYEQYF	TGTGCCACCAGCAAAATAAAAACAGCGGGGGGCCCCTACGAGCAGTACTTC
.	TRBV5-5	TRBJ1-2	.	CASSLDGYGYTF	TGTGCCAGCAGCTTGGACGGCTATGGCTACACCTTC
.	TRBV12-5	TRBJ2-7	.	CASGFHNYEQYF	TGTGCTAGTGGTTTCCATAACTACGAGCAGTACTTC
.	TRBV7-9	TRBJ1-4	.	CASSSSEKLFF	TGTGCCAGCAGCTCGAGCGAAAAACTGTTTTTT
TRBD2	TRBV29-1	TRBJ2-7	.	CSVGTSGLGEQYF	TGCAGCGTTGGGACTAGCGGTCTGGGGGAGCAGTACTTC
TRBD1	TRBV7-2	TRBJ2-2	.	CASSLRTGGGTGELFF	TGTGCCAGCAGCCTTCGGACAGGGGGCGGCACCGGGGAGCTGTTTTTT
.	TRBV5-4	TRBJ2-3	.	CASSLATTGTDTQYF	TGTGCCAGCAGCTTGGCAACAACGGGGACAGATACGCAGTATTTT
.	TRBV15	TRBJ2-7	.	CATSKVSGSSYEQYF	TGTGCCACCAGCAAAGTAAGCGGAAGCTCCTACGAGCAGTACTTC
TRBD2	TRBV2	TRBJ2-2	.	CASSSRLAGGPGELFF	TGTGCCAGCAGTTCTCGACTAGCGGGAGGGCCCGGGGAGCTGTTTTTT
.	TRBV4-3	TRBJ2-5	.	CASSQEEGGAGFAQYF	TGCGCCAGCAGCCAAGAGGAAGGAGGGGCGGGTTTCGCCCAGTACTTC
TRBD1	TRBV25-1	TRBJ1-4	.	CASRKDRDPNEKLFF	TGTGCCAGCAGAAAGGACAGGGATCCTAATGAAAAACTGTTTTTT
.	TRBV30	TRBJ1-2	.	CAWNNVGGNYGYTF	TGTGCCTGGAACAACGTCGGGGGGAACTATGGCTACACCTTC
.	TRBV12-5	TRBJ1-2	.	CASGLDTGRYTF	TGTGCTAGTGGTTTGGATACAGGGCGTTACACCTTC
TRBD2	TRBV11-2	TRBJ2-7	.	CASSSRTSGGSYEQYF	TGTGCCAGCAGCTCAAGGACTAGCGGGGGGTCCTACGAGCAGTACTTC
.	TRBV19	TRBJ2-7	.	CASSPRRAASTEQYF	TGTGCCAGTAGCCCTCGGCGGGCAGCTTCTACTGAGCAGTACTTC